What follows describes a single T cell receptor (beta chain). This specimen comes from a study of blood T cell repertoires in COVID-19. The CDR3 sequence is 13 residues long. Trimming left V 8 bases short and J 7 bases short, with 17 bases between. The germline V gene has CDR1 MNHEY and CDR2 SVGAGI. Study members were between about 18 and 90 years old and lived in some 22 US regions. Self-reported history from a screening survey and questionnaire set each donor's cohort. What the recovered Cohort 3 donors had was two negative PCRs, clearance, or symptom resolution. The assay was immunoSEQ multiplex PCR, and TCRdb's table has in-frame clones only and misses some. This table has a few hundred thousand clones, roughly 88% appearing once.

The TCR comes from a young man who had recovered from COVID-19. The source material was PBMCs or T cells enriched from blood (not recorded which). The chain joins TRBV6-5 to TRBJ1-2; D is unclear. CDR3 in DNA: TGTGCCAGCCGGGTCGGCGGCACACGTGGCTACACCTTC. This sequence encodes CASRVGGTRGYTF.